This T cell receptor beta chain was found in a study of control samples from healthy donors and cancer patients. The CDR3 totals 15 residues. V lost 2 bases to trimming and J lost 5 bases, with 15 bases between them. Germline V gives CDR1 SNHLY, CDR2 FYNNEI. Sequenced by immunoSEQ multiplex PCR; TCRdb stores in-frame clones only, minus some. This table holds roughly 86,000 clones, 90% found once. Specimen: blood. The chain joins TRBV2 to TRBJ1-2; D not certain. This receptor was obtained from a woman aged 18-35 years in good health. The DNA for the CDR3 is TGTGCCAGCAGTGAAAAGGTCTTAACGGGGTATGGCTACACCTTC. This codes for CASSEKVLTGYGYTF. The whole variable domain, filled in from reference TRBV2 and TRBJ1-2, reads EPEVTQTPSHQVTQMGQEVILRCVPISNHLYFYWYRQILGQKVEFLVSFYNNEISEKSEIFDDQFSVERPDGSNFTLKIRSTKLEDSAMYFCASSEKVLTGYGYTFGSGTRLTVV.